What follows are 27 T cell receptor beta chains derived from one specimen sequenced in a study of blood T cell repertoires in COVID-19. Profiling relied on immunoSEQ multiplex PCR, and the TCRdb table lists in-frame clones only, not all of them. There are over 200,000 clones in the sample; roughly 86% occur only once, and roughly 0.8% lies in the top ten. The sequencing input was peripheral blood. Receptor source: a woman aged 25 to 39 with acute or convalescent COVID-19.

The chain employs TRBV9 and TRBJ2-7; 11 bases fit TRBD2. The CDR3 sequence is 14 residues long. V lost 0 bases and J lost 5; bases outside the gene matches: 1. Germline CDR1 and CDR2: SGDLS and YYNGEE. DNA of the CDR3: TGTGCCAGCAGCGTAGGTAGCGGGGGGGACGAGCAGTACTTC. This gives the protein CASSVGSGGDEQYF.

The V and J genes are TRBV9 and TRBJ1-1, with a tentative D call TRBD1 (5 bases). Germline-derived CDR1 and CDR2 are SGDLS and YYNGEE. The CDR3 runs to 18 residues. V lost 0 bases and J lost 1, with 19 bases in between. In DNA, the CDR3 is TGTGCCAGCAGCGTAGATCCCTCGCAGGGTTGGGGGAACACTGAAGCTTTCTTT. The encoded protein is CASSVDPSQGWGNTEAFF.

The rearrangement uses TRBV7-2 and TRBJ2-7, with TRBD2 matching 8 bases. Trimming cost V 0 bases and J 1 base; bases outside gene matches: 2. Germline assignment: CDR1 SGHTA and CDR2 FQGNSA. The CDR3 consists of 15 residues. The CDR3 loop is CASSLAAGVSYEQYF. DNA for the CDR3: TGTGCCAGCAGCTTAGCAGCGGGAGTGTCCTACGAGCAGTACTTC.

Worth noting for this clone: Distinct nucleotide sequences in the sample also encode this CDR3. This chain links TRBV12-3 or TRBV12-4 with TRBJ2-7; the match to TRBD2 covers 8 bases. CDR3 length equals 13 residues. Germline trimming cut 6 bases from V and 3 bases from J; bases unmatched to any gene: 4. CDR3 nucleotide sequence: TGTGCCAGCAGCCTAGCGGGTAGCTACGAGCAGTACTTC. This gives the protein CASSLAGSYEQYF.

This rearrangement joins TRBV24-1 to TRBJ2-6; D may be TRBD1 (6 bases). The germline CDR1 and CDR2 sequences are KGHDR and SFDVKD. V shed 6 bases and J shed 0 bases, with 11 bases lying between them. The CDR3 is made up of 16 amino acids. The chain's CDR3 is CATSPSGASGANVLTF. Here the CDR3 DNA reads TGTGCCACCAGTCCTTCAGGGGCCTCTGGGGCCAACGTCCTGACTTTC.

The V call is TRBV6-1, the J call TRBJ1-3; possibly TRBD1 for D (5 bases). Trimming pared 2 bases from V and 0 bases from J, leaving 17 bases between. Germline values: CDR1 MNHNS, CDR2 SASEGT. The CDR3 extends over 18 amino acids. DNA for the CDR3: TGTGCCAGCAGTGAATCGGTAAATAGACAGCGCTCTGGAAACACCATATATTTT. Protein sequence: CASSESVNRQRSGNTIYF.

The genes are TRBV27 and TRBJ2-3; tentatively, D is TRBD2 (5 bases). CDR1 and CDR2 (germline): MNHEY, SMNVEV (reference sequence). The CDR3 is 14 amino acids. V shed 7 bases and J shed 1 base, with 12 bases lying between them. The CDR3 nucleotides read TGTGCCAGCAATCGAGGACTTGGCACAGATACGCAGTATTTT. This codes for CASNRGLGTDTQYF.

The chain recombines TRBV19 with TRBJ1-5; 7 nucleotides line up with TRBD1. The CDR3 has 15 residues. Trimming took 3 bases from V and 7 from J; bases not matched to a gene: 9. CDR1 and CDR2 from the germline V gene are LNHDA and SQIVND (reference sequence). CDR3 in amino acids: CASSIAGSQGQPQHF. CDR3 nucleotide sequence: TGTGCCAGTAGTATTGCGGGGTCACAGGGGCAGCCCCAGCATTTT.

Remarks on this clone: One end of the junction fails to match germline, which may point to a read error. The V and J genes are TRBV7-9 and TRBJ1-2; D gene ambiguous. This CDR3 spans 12 amino acids. From germline, CDR1 is SEHNR and CDR2 FQNEAQ (reference sequence). CDR3 loop: CASSTQIEDEAF. In DNA form, the CDR3 reads TGTGCCAGCAGCACCCAGATTGAAGACGAGGCCTTC.

The chain uses TRBV9 and TRBJ1-3; no definite D call. CDR3 length: 16 residues. V lost 2 bases, J lost 4 bases, and 16 bases lay in between. CDR1 is SGDLS, CDR2 YYNGEE, per germline. CDR3 amino acids: CASSVDGLSAGNTIYF. Written as DNA, the CDR3 is TGTGCCAGCAGCGTGGATGGACTTTCGGCCGGAAACACCATATATTTT.

The V call is TRBV25-1, the J call TRBJ2-7; 8 bases are shared with TRBD2. Trimming at V came to 10 bases and at J to 4 bases, leaving 6 bases not matched to a gene. This CDR3 contains 12 residues. Germline CDR1 MGHDK, CDR2 SYGVNS. CDR3: CATKSGGYEQYF. In DNA form, the CDR3 reads TGTGCCACCAAGAGCGGGGGTTACGAGCAGTACTTC.

This clone appeared a single time. The genes are TRBV3-1 (or the pseudogene TRBV3-2) and TRBJ2-1; 8 bases line up with TRBD2. This CDR3 is 15 amino acids long. V shed 0 bases, J shed 2 bases, and the junction held 0 bases outside the gene matches. In germline, CDR1 is LGHDT, CDR2 YNNKEL (reference sequence). The CDR3 region is CASSQETSAYNEQFF. CDR3 DNA sequence: TGTGCCAGCAGCCAAGAGACTAGCGCCTACAATGAGCAGTTCTTC.

This CDR3 reads CASSRGGLMNTEAFF. CDR3 DNA sequence: TGTGCCAGCAGCCGAGGGGGCTTAATGAACACTGAAGCTTTCTTT. The chain carries TRBV11-3 and TRBJ1-1; 7 nucleotides agree with TRBD1. In germline, CDR1 is SGHNT, CDR2 YENEEA. With 5 bases clipped from V and 0 bases from J, the junction kept 6 bases outside the gene matches. The CDR3 extends over 15 amino acids.

The chain couples TRBV10-3 to TRBJ2-3; maybe TRBD2 (7 bases). V was shortened by 4 bases and J by 2 bases, with 13 bases between the two germline ends. The CDR3 is made up of 15 amino acids. Germline V gives CDR1 ENHRY, CDR2 SYGVKD. CDR3 nucleotide sequence: TGTGCCATCAGTGGGAAGGGGGGGGTCACAGATACGCAGTATTTT. This codes for CAISGKGGVTDTQYF.

This clone was counted only a few times. The rearrangement joins TRBV6-5 to TRBJ2-1, with D possibly TRBD1 on 6 matching bases. The V end was cut by 7 bases, the J end by 7 bases, with 17 bases between. There are 14 residues in the CDR3. Germline V CDR1 and CDR2: MNHEY, SVGAGI. DNA for the CDR3: TGTGCCAGCATCGAGAGTCTTCAGGGGAATGAGCAGTTCTTC. Translating it yields CASIESLQGNEQFF.

V is TRBV5-1 and J is TRBJ1-4; TRBD1 aligns across 9 bases. CDR1 SGHRS and CDR2 YFSETQ come from the germline V gene. The V and J ends lost 0 bases and 7 bases, in that order; junction bases with no gene match: 4. CDR3 length equals 15 residues. CDR3 amino acids: CASSLEGTGLEKLFF. As DNA, the CDR3 is TGCGCCAGCAGCTTGGAAGGGACAGGGCTTGAAAAACTGTTTTTT.

V gene TRBV6-2 or TRBV6-3 combines with J gene TRBJ2-1, with 7 bases lining up with TRBD1. The CDR3 extends over 13 amino acids. Germline V gene lookup returns CDR1 MNHEY and CDR2 SVGEGT. Trimming removed 4 bases from V and 7 bases from J; junction bases left unmatched: 4. The CDR3 DNA sequence: TGTGCCAGCAGTTCTGACAGGGTTAATGAGCAGTTCTTC. Amino acid sequence: CASSSDRVNEQFF.

The CDR3 loop reads CASSQNNYEQYF. Here the CDR3 DNA reads TGTGCCAGCAGCCAAAATAATTACGAGCAGTACTTC. The gene calls are TRBV3-1 (or the pseudogene TRBV3-2) and TRBJ2-7, with D hard to call. CDR1 LGHDT and CDR2 YNNKEL come from the germline V gene (reference sequence). This CDR3 contains 12 residues. Trimming pared 2 bases from V and 4 bases from J, leaving 6 bases between.

The chain carries TRBV6-2 or TRBV6-3 and TRBJ2-3, with D maybe TRBD1 (5 bases). Germline-derived CDR1 and CDR2 are MNHEY and SVGEGT. This CDR3 spans 13 amino acids. The germline V and J ends were trimmed by 5 bases and 7 bases, with 13 bases remaining between them. CDR3 DNA: TGTGCCAGCAGTGCCCCGGACATGTATACGCAGTATTTT. It is translated as CASSAPDMYTQYF.

This clone has just one count. The chain couples TRBV7-8 to TRBJ2-3, with TRBD1 as a possible D gene (6 bases). The CDR3 consists of 14 residues. Germline V gives CDR1 SGHVS, CDR2 FQNEAQ. Deletions cut 5 bases from V and 0 bases from J, with 9 bases between. The chain's CDR3 is CASSRTVSTDTQYF. CDR3 bases: TGTGCCAGCAGCCGGACAGTTAGCACAGATACGCAGTATTTT. Supplemented by reference TRBV7-8 and TRBJ2-3, the full variable domain reads GAGVSQSPRYKVAKRGQDVALRCDPISGHVSLFWYQQALGQGPEFLTYFQNEAQLDKSGLPSDRFFAERPEGSVSTLKIQRTQQEDSAVYLCASSRTVSTDTQYFGPGTRLTVL.

The J gene is TRBJ2-1, the V gene TRBV27; TRBD2 is a possible D gene (5 bases). Germline values: CDR1 MNHEY, CDR2 SMNVEV (reference sequence). The CDR3 totals 16 residues. The germline V and J ends were trimmed by 0 bases and 4 bases, with 13 bases remaining between them. The CDR3 sequence: CASSLSGLAVYNEQFF. The CDR3 coding sequence is TGTGCCAGCAGTTTATCAGGCCTAGCAGTATACAATGAGCAGTTCTTC.

This rearrangement joins TRBV5-4 to TRBJ2-2, with 14 bases lining up with TRBD2. The trim removed 4 bases at V and 6 bases at J, leaving 8 bases unmatched. CDR3 size: 17 residues. Germline CDR1 is SGHNT and CDR2 is YYREEE (reference sequence). For the CDR3, the DNA is TGTGCCAGCAGCCCGAACACGGGACTAGCGGGAGCCGGGGAGCTGTTTTTT. Translated: CASSPNTGLAGAGELFF.

The rearrangement joins TRBV7-2 to TRBJ1-5; TRBD1 matches at 7 bases. Germline V gene data show CDR1 as SGHTA and CDR2 as FQGNSA. The CDR3 is 17 residues long. Losses at the gene ends were 2 bases for V and 3 bases for J; bases not matched to a gene: 10. CDR3 region: CASSLIRDRVVNQPQHF. The CDR3 coding sequence is TGTGCCAGCAGCTTAATAAGAGACAGGGTGGTCAATCAGCCCCAGCATTTT.

J is TRBJ2-3 and V is TRBV7-9; weak D call: TRBD1 (6 bases). Germline-derived CDR1 and CDR2 are SEHNR and FQNEAQ (reference sequence). There are 15 residues in the CDR3. V lost 5 bases and J 4 bases, leaving 16 bases between the germline ends. The CDR3 reads CASSGQGSSSDTQYF. In DNA, the CDR3 is TGTGCCAGCAGCGGGCAGGGGTCTTCCTCAGATACGCAGTATTTT. The full variable domain, its missing parts supplied by reference TRBV7-9 and TRBJ2-3, is DTGVSQNPRHKITKRGQNVTFRCDPISEHNRLYWYRQTLGQGPEFLTYFQNEAQLEKSRLLSDRFSAERPKGSFSTLEIQRTEQGDSAMYLCASSGQGSSSDTQYFGPGTRLTVL.

The V and J genes are TRBV6-5 and TRBJ2-1, with TRBD2 identical over 8 bases. Germline CDR1 and CDR2: MNHEY and SVGAGI. The CDR3 is 15 amino acids. After removal of 7 bases from V and 1 base from J, the junction contained 6 bases not matched to a gene. CDR3 region: CASIGTGGSYNEQFF. The CDR3 bases are TGTGCCAGCATAGGAACGGGAGGGTCCTACAATGAGCAGTTCTTC.

Only one count was recorded for this clone. This rearrangement joins TRBV6-2 or TRBV6-3 to TRBJ2-1; 8 bases match TRBD1. Germline CDR1 reads MNHEY; CDR2 reads SVGEGT. The V gene end was trimmed by 0 bases and the J gene end by 13 bases; junction bases not matched to a gene: 8. CDR3 length equals 14 residues. CDR3 protein: CASSYSDSAGGQFF. The CDR3 DNA sequence: TGTGCCAGCAGTTACTCTGACTCGGCAGGGGGCCAGTTCTTC.

In DNA form, the CDR3 reads TGCGCCAGCAGTCCCGGGACAGGGGCCTACAATGAGCAGTTCTTC. This translates into CASSPGTGAYNEQFF. The chain recombines TRBV5-1 with TRBJ2-1; 10 nucleotides line up with TRBD1. The CDR3 loop spans 15 amino acids. Germline trimming cut 5 bases from V and 2 bases from J; bases unmatched to any gene: 4. The germline V gene encodes CDR1 SGHRS and CDR2 YFSETQ.